The 12 T cell receptor beta chains below were found in one sample sequenced in a study of blood T cell repertoires in COVID-19. Measured with immunoSEQ multiplex PCR; TCRdb has only the in-frame clones, and not every one. The repertoire holds 220,000 or so clones, just under 90% seen once, with about 1% in the top ten. The sequenced sample consisted of PBMCs or T cells enriched from blood (not recorded which). All receptors come from a man between 50 and 59 years old who had been exposed to COVID-19.

Only one count was recorded for this clone. The rearrangement links TRBV28 to TRBJ2-3; 8 bases match TRBD1. Germline V gene data show CDR1 as MDHEN and CDR2 as SYDVKM. This CDR3 has 14 residues. The junction had 5 bases not matched to a gene; V was cut back by 7 bases and J by 2 bases. The CDR3 loop is CASISGGYTDTQYF. DNA for the CDR3: TGTGCCAGCATTTCAGGGGGCTACACAGATACGCAGTATTTT. The variable domain in full, with the rest retrieved from reference TRBV28 and TRBJ2-3, is DVKVTQSSRYLVKRTGEKVFLECVQDMDHENMFWYRQDPGLGLRLIYFSYDVKMKEKGDIPEGYSVSREKKERFSLILESASTNQTSMYLCASISGGYTDTQYFGPGTRLTVL.

V gene TRBV5-1 combines with J gene TRBJ1-6; a weak D match, TRBD1 (6 bases). The CDR3 contains 14 residues. The germline CDR1 and CDR2 sequences are SGHRS and YFSETQ. Trimming left V 5 bases short and J 4 bases short, with 10 bases between. In DNA, the CDR3 is TGCGCCAGCAGGGGGACATTTTATAATTCACCCCTCCACTTT. Protein: CASRGTFYNSPLHF.

The chain is built from TRBV7-8 and TRBJ2-6, with 8 bases lining up with TRBD1. CDR3 length: 17 amino acids. Germline lookup yields CDR1 SGHVS and CDR2 FQNEAQ. J was trimmed by 1 base and V by 2 bases; bases with no gene match: 4. As DNA, the CDR3 is TGTGCCAGCAGCTTACAGGGGGCACTGTCTGGGGCCAACGTCCTGACTTTC. This gives the protein CASSLQGALSGANVLTF. The complete variable domain, with remaining parts taken from reference TRBV7-8 and TRBJ2-6, reads GAGVSQSPRYKVAKRGQDVALRCDPISGHVSLFWYQQALGQGPEFLTYFQNEAQLDKSGLPSDRFFAERPEGSVSTLKIQRTQQEDSAVYLCASSLQGALSGANVLTFGAGSRLTVL.

The chain combines TRBV28 with TRBJ1-1; D is perhaps TRBD1 (5 bases). CDR3 length: 16 amino acids. V lost 6 bases to trimming and J lost 4 bases, with 21 bases between them. From germline, CDR1 is MDHEN and CDR2 SYDVKM. The CDR3 coding sequence is TGTGCCAGCAGAAAGGCGCAGGGTATAAGGGCCACTGAAGCTTTCTTT. It translates to CASRKAQGIRATEAFF.

This clone was counted a single time. The chain employs TRBV5-1 and TRBJ2-2; TRBD1 agrees at 9 bases. This CDR3 has 16 amino acids. V lost 3 bases, J lost 5 bases, and 8 bases stayed unmatched. Per germline, CDR1 SGHRS and CDR2 YFSETQ. CDR3 bases: TGCGCCAGCAGCTCGTTTGGGACAGGGCTAACCGGGGAGCTGTTTTTT. Translation: CASSSFGTGLTGELFF.

The chain carries TRBV27 and TRBJ2-2; 8 bases fit TRBD1. The CDR3 has 16 residues. V gave up 3 bases and J gave up 4 bases; unmatched junction bases: 7. CDR1 MNHEY and CDR2 SMNVEV come from the germline V gene (reference sequence). The CDR3 sequence is CASSFDRGGGTGELFF. CDR3 nucleotide sequence: TGTGCCAGCAGTTTTGACAGGGGAGGAGGCACCGGGGAGCTGTTTTTT.

The V and J genes are TRBV10-3 and TRBJ1-5; D gene uncertain. Germline CDR1 reads ENHRY; CDR2 reads SYGVKD. The CDR3 covers 12 residues. Trimming left V 3 bases short and J 4 bases short, with 4 bases between. CDR3 protein: CAISETNQPQHF. The DNA of the CDR3 is TGTGCCATCAGTGAAACAAATCAGCCCCAGCATTTT.

The chain has TRBV6-5 and TRBJ1-1; D is perhaps TRBD1 (5 bases). Trimming pared 5 bases from V and 6 bases from J, leaving 13 bases between. CDR3 length: 13 amino acids. In germline, CDR1 is MNHEY, CDR2 SVGAGI. This CDR3 is CASSPGRGAEAFF. DNA for the CDR3: TGTGCCAGCAGTCCAGGAAGGGGTGCTGAAGCTTTCTTT.

The chain carries TRBV19 and TRBJ1-6; 7 bases line up with TRBD1. Unmatched junction bases numbered 6, after V lost 6 bases and J lost 10 bases. CDR3 length equals 13 residues. Germline values: CDR1 LNHDA, CDR2 SQIVND (reference sequence). CDR3 in amino acids: CASSSTGTSPLHF. The CDR3, as DNA: TGTGCCAGTAGCTCGACAGGGACCTCACCCCTCCACTTT.

The rearrangement links TRBV6-1 to TRBJ1-5; D might be TRBD1 (6 bases). V was shortened by 4 bases and J by 1 base, with 14 bases between the two germline ends. Germline V gene sequence: CDR1 MNHNS, CDR2 SASEGT. CDR3 size: 16 residues. The CDR3 loop is CASSVQYRASNQPQHF. CDR3 DNA sequence: TGTGCCAGCAGTGTACAGTACAGGGCAAGCAATCAGCCCCAGCATTTT.

The chain couples TRBV9 to TRBJ1-3; D call uncertain. V was cut by 3 bases and J by 2 bases, with 12 bases left in between. From germline, CDR1 is SGDLS and CDR2 YYNGEE. CDR3 length equals 15 residues. The CDR3 DNA follows: TGTGCCAGCAGCGAAACGGGAGGAACTGGAAACACCATATATTTT. Protein: CASSETGGTGNTIYF.

This chain links TRBV11-2 with TRBJ1-2; D not resolved. The CDR3 consists of 15 residues. Germline values: CDR1 SGHAT, CDR2 FQNNGV. V lost 0 bases and J lost 3, with 11 bases in between. The CDR3 nucleotides read TGTGCCAGCAGCTTAGATCACAGCCCCCACTATGGCTACACCTTC. Residues: CASSLDHSPHYGYTF. The variable domain in full, with the rest retrieved from reference TRBV11-2 and TRBJ1-2, is EAGVAQSPRYKIIEKRQSVAFWCNPISGHATLYWYQQILGQGPKLLIQFQNNGVVDDSQLPKDRFSAERLKGVDSTLKIQPAKLEDSAVYLCASSLDHSPHYGYTFGSGTRLTVV.